The clone carrying this TCR beta chain was counted only a few times. This specimen belongs to a study of identical twins. The CDR3 totals 16 residues. Germline CDR1 reads KGHDR; CDR2 reads SFDVKD. With V trimmed by 4 bases and J by 6 bases, 11 bases remained unmatched. cDNA molecules carried unique molecular identifiers, and template switching added a universal primer site. MiXCR was run by TCRdb on the 5' RACE reads, yielding one entry per CDR3 protein. The data contain 700,000 or so distinct CDR3 sequences, 8.5% to 9.5% of them singletons. The same data also contributed to another study, on yellow fever vaccine responses in identical twins. That paper notes: A vaccine T cell response that seemed partly convergent and partly personalized was reported in twins.

The sequenced sample was PBMCs. This clonotype was obtained from a young woman in good health. The V gene is TRBV24-1, the J gene TRBJ2-3, with 8 bases matching TRBD2. The chain's CDR3 is CATSDTGGGLRDTQYF. The CDR3 DNA is TGTGCCACCAGTGACACCGGCGGGGGGCTCCGGGATACGCAGTATTTT.